This T cell receptor beta chain was captured in a study of T cell responses to AZD1222 COVID-19 vaccine. Sequenced by immunoSEQ multiplex PCR; TCRdb stores in-frame clones only, minus some. The table records 70,000 to 95,000 clones, roughly 86% of them present only once. This CDR3 is 16 amino acids long. Trimming pared 1 base from V and 3 bases from J, leaving 16 bases between. From germline, CDR1 is SGDLS and CDR2 YYNGEE. A remark on this clone: Its cognate antigen is unknown.

Points from the study as a whole: Just a handful of people given AZD1222 tested seropositive at baseline. Rises in breadth and depth of Spike-specific TCRs came after two AZD1222 doses. Donors were mostly white British, more females; clonal diversity possibly underestimated.

The clonotype comes from an adult in good health. The chain combines TRBV9 with TRBJ1-2; maybe TRBD1 (5 bases). This specimen was peripheral blood, taken on day 0 of MenACWY control vaccination. In nucleotides, the CDR3 is TGTGCCAGCAGCGTATTTGAGGGGATTGGTGACTATGGCTACACCTTC. As protein: CASSVFEGIGDYGYTF.